The 32 T cell receptor beta chains given below trace back to one sample, sequenced in a study of PD-1 blockade in classical Hodgkin lymphoma. Sequencing used immunoSEQ multiplex PCR; TCRdb keeps in-frame clones, though not all of them. The profile shows approximately 98,000 clones, roughly nine tenths of them singletons. Each patient experienced a relapse that followed autologous stem cell transplantation, and brentuximab vedotin exposure varied. Sample: peripheral blood mononuclear cells (PBMCs), taken before the second cycle of nivolumab. These receptor sequences come from a human donor with classical Hodgkin lymphoma.

The chain employs TRBV11-2 and TRBJ2-1; perhaps TRBD1 as D (6 bases). This CDR3 is 15 amino acids long. Trimming stripped 4 bases from V and 8 bases from J, with 18 bases between. Germline V gene sequence: CDR1 SGHAT, CDR2 FQNNGV. The CDR3 coding sequence is TGTGCCAGCAGCTCATTTAGAGAAAAGGGGGATGAGCAGTTCTTC. This gives the protein CASSSFREKGDEQFF.

The chain is built from TRBV11-2 and TRBJ1-1; 8 nucleotides agree with TRBD1. Unmatched junction bases numbered 7, after V lost 1 base and J lost 9 bases. Germline V lookup: CDR1 SGHAT, CDR2 FQNNGV. The CDR3 spans 14 residues. CDR3 in DNA: TGTGCCAGCAGCTTAGCGGGGGCAGGGGGCAAAGCTTTCTTT. This translates into CASSLAGAGGKAFF.

This chain uses TRBV4-1 with TRBJ1-1, with D unresolved. The CDR3 covers 13 residues. Between the trimmed V and J ends, which lost 3 bases and 2 bases, there was a span of 7 bases. Germline assignment: CDR1 MGHRA and CDR2 YSYEKL. The CDR3 sequence: CASSQQDNTEAFF. The DNA of the CDR3 is TGCGCCAGCAGCCAGCAGGATAACACTGAAGCTTTCTTT.

This sequence joins TRBV2 and TRBJ2-1, with D perhaps matching TRBD1 or TRBD2 (5 bases each). The CDR3 is 15 amino acids. The V gene lost 3 bases and the J gene lost 6 bases, with 15 bases spanning the gap. Germline V gene lookup returns CDR1 SNHLY and CDR2 FYNNEI. The CDR3 is CASSDQGRGLNEQFF. The CDR3 DNA sequence: TGTGCCAGCAGTGACCAGGGAAGAGGGCTCAATGAGCAGTTCTTC.

The chain has TRBV19 and TRBJ1-2; TRBD1 aligns across 10 bases. The CDR3 loop spans 15 amino acids. Trimming cost V 3 bases and J 3 bases; bases outside gene matches: 4. Germline lookup yields CDR1 LNHDA and CDR2 SQIVND (reference sequence). The DNA for the CDR3 is TGTGCCAGTAGTATTTATGGACAGGGGGACTATGGCTACACCTTC. As protein: CASSIYGQGDYGYTF.

The chain has TRBV2 and TRBJ1-2, with 10 positions matching TRBD1. CDR1 is SNHLY, CDR2 FYNNEI, per germline. The CDR3 spans 13 residues. The V gene end was trimmed by 4 bases and the J gene end by 7 bases; junction bases not matched to a gene: 3. DNA for the CDR3: TGTGCCAGCAGTGGACAGGGGGCTGGTGGCTACACCTTC. Translation gives CASSGQGAGGYTF. Looking up the rest from reference TRBV2 and TRBJ1-2 gives the full variable domain: EPEVTQTPSHQVTQMGQEVILRCVPISNHLYFYWYRQILGQKVEFLVSFYNNEISEKSEIFDDQFSVERPDGSNFTLKIRSTKLEDSAMYFCASSGQGAGGYTFGSGTRLTVV.

The rearrangement uses TRBV7-8 and TRBJ1-5; possible D gene TRBD1, 5 bases. Deletions cut 0 bases from V and 7 bases from J, with 19 bases between. The germline gives CDR1 SGHVS, CDR2 FQNEAQ. This CDR3 has 17 residues. CDR3 DNA sequence: TGTGCCAGCAGCTTAGCTATGTCCCTTAGGAAGGGGCAGCCCCAGCATTTT. As protein: CASSLAMSLRKGQPQHF.

The CDR3 loop reads CASSRQGANYEQYF. CDR3 DNA sequence: TGTGCCAGCAGTCGACAGGGGGCTAACTACGAGCAGTACTTC. This chain joins TRBV28 and TRBJ2-7; TRBD1 matches at 10 bases. Per germline, CDR1 MDHEN and CDR2 SYDVKM. The V segment lost 5 bases and the J segment 3 bases; nucleotides outside the gene matches: 4. The CDR3 totals 14 residues.

The chain joins TRBV2 to TRBJ2-1; D unclear. Germline CDR1 reads SNHLY; CDR2 reads FYNNEI. V was cut by 4 bases and J by 7 bases, with 17 bases left in between. CDR3 size: 15 residues. CDR3 in amino acids: CASSVEGQNPNEQFF. DNA for the CDR3: TGTGCCAGCAGTGTTGAAGGGCAAAACCCAAATGAGCAGTTCTTC.

This clone was picked up a small number of times. An end of the junction does not agree with germline; a read error may underlie this. The chain links TRBV18 to TRBJ2-7, with 7 bases fitting TRBD2. Germline V gene sequence: CDR1 KGHSH, CDR2 LQKENI. The CDR3 totals 15 residues. CDR3 region: CASSPRLAVYYEQYF. CDR3 DNA: TGTGCCAGCTCTCCACGGCTAGCGGTTTACTACGAGCAGTACTTC.

The chain joins TRBV19 to TRBJ2-3; perhaps TRBD2 as D (5 bases). The CDR3 is 15 amino acids. Germline V gene lookup returns CDR1 LNHDA and CDR2 SQIVND (reference sequence). Trimming removed 6 bases from V and 1 base from J, with 14 bases in between. The chain's CDR3 is CASREDGSRTDTQYF. DNA of the CDR3: TGTGCCAGTAGGGAGGACGGATCTCGCACAGATACGCAGTATTTT.

This clone occurred once. This chain uses TRBV11-2 with TRBJ2-1; a possible D gene is TRBD2 (5 bases). The CDR3 has 15 residues. Trimming shortened V by 2 bases and J by 5 bases, and 13 bases separated the two germline ends. The germline V gene encodes CDR1 SGHAT and CDR2 FQNNGV. The CDR3 bases are TGTGCCAGCAGCTTACAAGCGGCTAAAAACAATGAGCAGTTCTTC. Its protein is CASSLQAAKNNEQFF.

This clone was seen more than once but under ten times. This rearrangement joins TRBV19 to TRBJ1-5; no firm D call. Trimming cost V 5 bases and J 3 bases, with 8 bases left between them. Germline CDR1 and CDR2: LNHDA and SQIVND (reference sequence). The CDR3 covers 13 residues. CDR3 amino acids: CASSGLYNQPQHF. In DNA, the CDR3 is TGTGCCAGTAGTGGGTTGTACAATCAGCCCCAGCATTTT.

Details on this clone: The sample contains more than one DNA sequence encoding this CDR3. This sequence joins TRBV13 and TRBJ1-1; D is perhaps TRBD1 (6 bases). Germline CDR1 PRHDT, CDR2 FYEKMQ (reference sequence). This CDR3 region has 14 residues. V was cut by 5 bases and J by 2 bases, with 12 bases left in between. DNA of the CDR3: TGTGCCAGCAGCCCCCAGGGGAGTAACACTGAAGCTTTCTTT. It is translated as CASSPQGSNTEAFF.

This clone has only one observation. The chain couples TRBV18 to TRBJ2-7, with D perhaps being TRBD1 or TRBD2 (6 bases each). V lost 6 bases and J 0 bases, leaving 12 bases between the germline ends. The CDR3 sequence is 14 residues long. CDR1 and CDR2 (germline): KGHSH, LQKENI. Here the CDR3 reads CASSKGGASYEQYF. CDR3 nucleotides: TGTGCCAGCTCGAAGGGGGGAGCCTCCTACGAGCAGTACTTC.

The genes are TRBV13 and TRBJ2-5; 11 bases are shared with TRBD2. J gave up 1 base and V 3 bases, and 4 bases lay outside the gene matches. The germline V gene has CDR1 PRHDT and CDR2 FYEKMQ (reference sequence). The CDR3 totals 16 residues. CDR3 sequence reads: CASSFRLAGFQETQYF. The CDR3 DNA is TGTGCCAGCAGCTTTCGACTAGCGGGGTTCCAAGAGACCCAGTACTTC.

The rearrangement links TRBV5-8 to TRBJ2-7, with D possibly matching TRBD2 (5 bases). This CDR3 has 13 amino acids. Germline V gene sequence: CDR1 SGHTS, CDR2 YDEGEE. Trimming shortened V by 0 bases and J by 7 bases, and 11 bases separated the two germline ends. CDR3 loop: CASSLVPGGEQYF. The CDR3 nucleotides are TGTGCCAGCAGCTTGGTTCCGGGCGGGGAGCAGTACTTC.

The chain employs TRBV6-5 and TRBJ2-7; possible D gene TRBD1, 5 bases. Between the trimmed V and J ends, which lost 5 bases and 0 bases, there was a span of 14 bases. Per germline, CDR1 MNHEY and CDR2 SVGAGI. This CDR3 spans 15 amino acids. Written as DNA, the CDR3 is TGTGCCAGCAGTACGCGACAGAGAATCTCCTACGAGCAGTACTTC. Translated, it gives CASSTRQRISYEQYF.

This sequence joins TRBV19 and TRBJ1-1, with D possibly matching TRBD1 (5 bases). Germline assignment: CDR1 LNHDA and CDR2 SQIVND (reference sequence). The V gene lost 7 bases and the J gene lost 8 bases, with 20 bases spanning the gap. The CDR3 spans 14 residues. DNA for the CDR3: TGTGCCAGTACTACCAAGCCCAACCGGGGGGAAGCTTTCTTT. It translates to CASTTKPNRGEAFF.

This chain links TRBV29-1 with TRBJ1-2; 8 nucleotides line up with TRBD1. Trimming removed 5 bases from V and 2 bases from J; junction bases left unmatched: 7. The CDR3 sequence is 14 residues long. Per germline, CDR1 SQVTM and CDR2 ANQGSEA. As DNA, the CDR3 is TGCAGCGTTCCTTGGACAGGGCGGAACTATGGCTACACCTTC. This gives the protein CSVPWTGRNYGYTF.

This clone was seen only once. The germline gene is not matched at one end of the junction; a read error may be the cause. The chain links TRBV2 to TRBJ1-2, with a weak D call TRBD1 (6 bases). CDR1 SNHLY and CDR2 FYNNEI come from the germline V gene. The CDR3 runs 14 residues. In nucleotides, the CDR3 is TGTACCAGCAGTGATTCGGGGGGCGACTATGGCTACACCTTC. It specifies CTSSDSGGDYGYTF.

This clone has just a few counts. The J gene is TRBJ1-2, the V gene TRBV29-1, with 7 nucleotides matching TRBD1. CDR1 and CDR2 from the germline V gene are SQVTM and ANQGSEA. Germline trimming cut 6 bases from V and 6 bases from J; bases unmatched to any gene: 4. CDR3 length: 11 amino acids. CDR3 sequence reads: CSVRGIDGYTF. DNA of the CDR3: TGCAGCGTCAGGGGGATCGATGGCTACACCTTC.

V usage is TRBV11-2 and J usage is TRBJ1-1, with 8 bases matching TRBD1. The V gene's germline CDR1 is SGHAT and CDR2 FQNNGV. The CDR3 is 15 residues long. V was pared by 2 bases and J by 1 base, with 3 bases of the junction left unmatched. The CDR3 is CASSLTGGPNTEAFF. The DNA of the CDR3 is TGTGCCAGCAGCTTAACAGGGGGACCGAACACTGAAGCTTTCTTT.

The rearrangement joins TRBV30 to TRBJ2-1; the D is unclear. CDR1 is GTSNPN and CDR2 is SVGIG in the germline V gene (reference sequence). The ends were cut back, 4 bases at V and 9 bases at J, with 16 bases in the middle. This CDR3 contains 13 residues. In DNA form, the CDR3 reads TGTGCCTGGACCCCTCTGGTTGGACCTGAGCAGTTCTTC. Protein product: CAWTPLVGPEQFF. The full variable domain, with the rest looked up from reference TRBV30 and TRBJ2-1, is SQTIHQWPATLVQPVGSPLSLECTVEGTSNPNLYWYRQAAGRGLQLLFYSVGIGQISSEVPQNLSASRPQDRQFILSSKKLLLSDSGFYLCAWTPLVGPEQFFGPGTRLTVL.

The chain carries TRBV13 and TRBJ2-4; 8 bases line up with TRBD2. J gave up 9 bases and V 1 base, and 2 bases lay outside the gene matches. CDR3 length: 13 residues. Germline CDR1 and CDR2: PRHDT and FYEKMQ (reference sequence). CDR3 in amino acids: CASSLAGGVIQYF. The CDR3 DNA sequence: TGTGCCAGCAGCTTAGCGGGAGGGGTCATTCAGTACTTC.

This chain connects TRBV7-9 to TRBJ2-7; no firm D call. This CDR3 is 12 amino acids long. In germline, CDR1 is SEHNR, CDR2 FQNEAQ (reference sequence). V lost 0 bases to trimming and J lost 6 bases, with 6 bases between them. The CDR3 nucleotides read TGTGCCAGCAGCTTAGCAGGGTCCGAGCAGTACTTC. It is translated as CASSLAGSEQYF.

The V gene is TRBV27, the J gene TRBJ1-1, with D possibly being TRBD1 (5 bases). V lost 1 base and J lost 1, with 7 bases in between. Germline lookup yields CDR1 MNHEY and CDR2 SMNVEV (reference sequence). CDR3 length: 14 amino acids. The CDR3 loop is CASSLFQGNTEAFF. DNA for the CDR3: TGTGCCAGCAGTTTATTTCAGGGGAACACTGAAGCTTTCTTT.

This sequence joins TRBV7-9 and TRBJ1-4, with D perhaps matching TRBD1 (5 bases). V lost 4 bases, J lost 5 bases, and 14 bases lay in between. Looked up from germline, CDR1 is SEHNR and CDR2 is FQNEAQ (reference sequence). This CDR3 is 15 amino acids long. DNA of the CDR3: TGTGCCAGCAGCTCCCCAGGGTACCGGAATGAAAAACTGTTTTTT. Translating gives CASSSPGYRNEKLFF.

This clone was counted a few times. This rearrangement joins TRBV5-1 to TRBJ1-1; D gene uncertain. The CDR3 covers 12 residues. V dropped 0 bases and J dropped 7 bases, with 7 bases sitting between them. Germline CDR1 and CDR2: SGHRS and YFSETQ. CDR3 sequence reads: CASSLVADEAFF. In DNA form, the CDR3 reads TGCGCCAGCAGCTTGGTGGCTGATGAAGCTTTCTTT.

V usage is TRBV10-2 and J usage is TRBJ1-5; D may be TRBD1 (5 bases). The CDR3 is made up of 13 amino acids. The V gene's germline CDR1 is WSHSY and CDR2 SAAADI. Trimming removed 0 bases from V and 6 bases from J, with 6 bases in between. The CDR3 sequence: CASSESQGQPQHF. The CDR3 nucleotides read TGCGCCAGCAGTGAGTCGCAGGGTCAGCCCCAGCATTTT.

This rearrangement joins TRBV19 to TRBJ2-3, with TRBD2 identical over 8 bases. Germline trimming cut 4 bases from V and 6 bases from J; bases unmatched to any gene: 6. Germline lookup yields CDR1 LNHDA and CDR2 SQIVND (reference sequence). This CDR3 is 14 amino acids long. The CDR3 DNA follows: TGTGCCAGTAGTAACGGACTAGCTGGGGATACGCAGTATTTT. Residues: CASSNGLAGDTQYF.

The chain links TRBV6-6 to TRBJ1-3, with D tentatively TRBD1 (6 bases). This CDR3 has 13 residues. Germline V gene data show CDR1 as MNHNY and CDR2 as SVGAGI (reference sequence). The V end was cut by 2 bases, the J end by 7 bases, with 9 bases between. The CDR3 region has the DNA TGTGCCAGCAGTTACCCCCAGGGGAACACCATATATTTT. Amino acid sequence: CASSYPQGNTIYF.